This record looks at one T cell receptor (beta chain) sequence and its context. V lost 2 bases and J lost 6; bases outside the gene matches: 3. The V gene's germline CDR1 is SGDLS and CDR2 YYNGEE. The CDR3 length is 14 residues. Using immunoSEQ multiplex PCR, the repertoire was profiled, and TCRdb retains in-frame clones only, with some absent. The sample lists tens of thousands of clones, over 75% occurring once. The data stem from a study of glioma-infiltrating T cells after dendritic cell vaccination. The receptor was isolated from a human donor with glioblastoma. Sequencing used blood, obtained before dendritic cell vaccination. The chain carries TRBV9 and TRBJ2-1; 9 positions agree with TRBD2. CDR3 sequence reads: CASSVGTSFNEQFF. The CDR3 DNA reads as TGTGCCAGCAGCGTGGGGACTAGCTTCAATGAGCAGTTCTTC.